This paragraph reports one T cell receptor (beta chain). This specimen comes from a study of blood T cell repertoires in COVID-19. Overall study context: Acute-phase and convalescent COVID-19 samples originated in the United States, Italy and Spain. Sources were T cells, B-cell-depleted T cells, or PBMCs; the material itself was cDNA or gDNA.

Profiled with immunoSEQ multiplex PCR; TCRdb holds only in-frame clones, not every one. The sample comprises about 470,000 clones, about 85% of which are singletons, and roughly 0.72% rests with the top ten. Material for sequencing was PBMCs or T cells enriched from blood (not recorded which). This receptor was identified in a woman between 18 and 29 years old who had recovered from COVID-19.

CDR3 amino acids: CASSLVRSGGALDTQYF. The CDR3 DNA is TGCGCCAGCAGCTTGGTCCGTAGCGGGGGGGCGCTAGATACGCAGTATTTT. The chain uses TRBV5-1 and TRBJ2-3, with TRBD2 identical over 11 bases. Germline CDR1 is SGHRS and CDR2 is YFSETQ. The J segment lost 5 bases and the V segment lost 0 bases, leaving 8 bases of the junction unmatched. The CDR3 extends over 17 amino acids.